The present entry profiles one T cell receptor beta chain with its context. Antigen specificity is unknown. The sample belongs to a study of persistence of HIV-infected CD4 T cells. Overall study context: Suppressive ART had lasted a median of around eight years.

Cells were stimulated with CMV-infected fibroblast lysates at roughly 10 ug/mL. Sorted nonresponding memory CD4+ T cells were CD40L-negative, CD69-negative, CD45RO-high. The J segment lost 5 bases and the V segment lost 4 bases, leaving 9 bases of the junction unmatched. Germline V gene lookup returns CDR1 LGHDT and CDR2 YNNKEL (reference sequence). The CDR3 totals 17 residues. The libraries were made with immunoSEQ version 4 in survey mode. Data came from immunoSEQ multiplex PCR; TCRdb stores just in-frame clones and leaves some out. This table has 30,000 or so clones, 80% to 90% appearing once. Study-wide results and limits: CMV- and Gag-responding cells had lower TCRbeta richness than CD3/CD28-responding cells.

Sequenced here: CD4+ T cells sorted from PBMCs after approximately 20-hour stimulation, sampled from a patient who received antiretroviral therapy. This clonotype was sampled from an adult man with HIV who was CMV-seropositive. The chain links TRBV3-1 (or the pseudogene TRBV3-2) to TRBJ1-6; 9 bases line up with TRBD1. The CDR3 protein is CASSPLTGGRNNSPLHF. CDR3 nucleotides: TGTGCCAGCAGCCCTTTAACAGGGGGCCGAAATAATTCACCCCTCCACTTT.